Shown below are 17 T cell receptor beta chains from a single sample sequenced in a study of T cells in Graves' hyperthyroidism and ophthalmopathy. RNA transcripts yielded amplified TCR beta CDR3 regions. HTBI primers were the set used in a first-round RT-PCR of the TCR CDR3. TCRdb analysed the multiplex PCR reads with MiXCR anew, one entry per CDR3 protein. The sample has 300,000 to 450,000 distinct CDR3 sequences; roughly 15% are singletons. Sequencing was done on a sample of blood. Receptors originate from a woman aged 30 to 39 with Graves' ophthalmopathy.

This clonotype was counted at least ten times. The chain joins TRBV7-8 to TRBJ2-2; no reliable D call. Between the trimmed V and J ends, which lost 6 bases and 3 bases, there was a span of 14 bases. This CDR3 is built from 15 residues. The germline V gene encodes CDR1 SGHVS and CDR2 FQNEAQ. The CDR3 loop is CASSSVGLYTGELFF. CDR3 coding DNA: TGTGCCAGCAGTTCAGTGGGGTTGTACACCGGGGAGCTGTTTTTT.

This clonotype was observed many times. The chain joins TRBV28 to TRBJ2-7, with 7 bases lining up with TRBD1. Per germline, CDR1 MDHEN and CDR2 SYDVKM. The CDR3 has 16 amino acids. J lost 1 base, V lost 2 bases, and 8 bases had no gene match. The DNA of the CDR3 is TGTGCCAGCAGTTTAGAGGGGACAGCCCTTTCCTACGAGCAGTACTTC. Amino acid sequence: CASSLEGTALSYEQYF.

This clonotype was recorded at least ten times. The chain joins TRBV6-1 to TRBJ1-1, with D perhaps matching TRBD1 (6 bases). Trimming removed 7 bases from V and 3 bases from J, with 12 bases in between. CDR3 length equals 13 residues. Germline values: CDR1 MNHNS, CDR2 SASEGT. In nucleotides, the CDR3 is TGTGCCAGCACGAGGGGGTTCGACACTGAAGCTTTCTTT. This translates into CASTRGFDTEAFF.

This clonotype was recorded at least ten times. The chain uses TRBV6-1 and TRBJ2-1; TRBD1 aligns across 7 bases. Germline CDR1 is MNHNS and CDR2 is SASEGT. The CDR3 is made up of 17 amino acids. J gave up 5 bases and V 7 bases, and 17 bases lay outside the gene matches. The CDR3 DNA reads TGTGCCAGCACCAAAATAAAACAGGGGTTGTCCCACAATGAGCAGTTCTTC. This sequence encodes CASTKIKQGLSHNEQFF.

Ten or more counts support this clonotype. The CDR3 coding sequence is TGTGCCACCAGTGATCCCCGGACAGGGGGCTTTCCTACGGAGCAGTACTTC. This gives the protein CATSDPRTGGFPTEQYF. This chain joins TRBV24-1 and TRBJ2-7; TRBD1 matches at 11 bases. CDR1 and CDR2 (germline): KGHDR, SFDVKD. The V and J ends lost 3 bases and 7 bases, in that order; junction bases with no gene match: 13. The CDR3 covers 17 residues.

At least ten counts were recorded for this clonotype. The rearrangement joins TRBV20-1 to TRBJ2-7; 9 nucleotides align to TRBD1. V dropped 1 base and J dropped 7; count of bases not matched to a gene: 14. Germline CDR1 DFQATT, CDR2 SNEGSKA (reference sequence). The CDR3 extends over 16 amino acids. CDR3 amino acids: CSARGPGDRAWREQYF. The CDR3 DNA follows: TGCAGTGCTAGAGGACCCGGGGACAGGGCCTGGAGAGAGCAGTACTTC.

This clonotype was recorded at least ten times. This chain uses TRBV11-2 with TRBJ2-2, with D tentatively TRBD1 (6 bases). The V end lost 8 bases, the J end lost 1 base, and 20 bases lay between the germline ends. The germline gives CDR1 SGHAT, CDR2 FQNNGV. This CDR3 region has 17 residues. The CDR3 sequence is CASCPYLGGRNTGELFF. In nucleotides, the CDR3 is TGTGCCAGCTGTCCATATCTAGGGGGACGGAACACCGGGGAGCTGTTTTTT. Full variable domain (remainder filled in from reference TRBV11-2 and TRBJ2-2): EAGVAQSPRYKIIEKRQSVAFWCNPISGHATLYWYQQILGQGPKLLIQFQNNGVVDDSQLPKDRFSAERLKGVDSTLKIQPAKLEDSAVYLCASCPYLGGRNTGELFFGEGSRLTVL.

This clonotype came up a few times. The chain uses TRBV24-1 and TRBJ1-2, with 12 bases matching TRBD1. The V gene's germline CDR1 is KGHDR and CDR2 SFDVKD. The CDR3 consists of 15 residues. V lost 3 bases, J lost 4 bases, and 2 bases stayed unmatched. The CDR3 sequence is CATSDGTGGFYGYTF. In DNA form, the CDR3 reads TGTGCCACCAGTGATGGGACAGGGGGCTTCTATGGCTACACCTTC.

This clonotype has a count of ten or more. The V call is TRBV6-1, the J call TRBJ2-1; 7 bases match TRBD1. This CDR3 has 14 amino acids. CDR1 and CDR2 (germline): MNHNS, SASEGT. Unmatched junction bases numbered 10, after V lost 5 bases and J lost 9 bases. CDR3 in amino acids: CASSPLTGTSEQFF. CDR3 nucleotide sequence: TGTGCCAGCAGTCCCCTGACAGGGACGAGTGAGCAGTTCTTC.

This chain connects TRBV20-1 to TRBJ2-7; 7 bases line up with TRBD1. Unmatched junction bases numbered 5, after V lost 0 bases and J lost 3 bases. In germline, CDR1 is DFQATT, CDR2 SNEGSKA (reference sequence). The CDR3 consists of 14 residues. As DNA, the CDR3 is TGCAGTGCTAGAGACAGAGACAGGGTCTACGAGCAGTACTTC. This translates into CSARDRDRVYEQYF.

This clonotype was seen repeatedly, ten times or more. This sequence joins TRBV28 and TRBJ1-4; D is undetermined. Germline CDR1 MDHEN, CDR2 SYDVKM. Trimming took off 11 bases at V and 7 bases at J, with 2 bases between the two ends. The CDR3 has 8 residues. CDR3 amino acids: CAGEKLFF. The CDR3 nucleotides read TGTGCCGGTGAAAAACTGTTTTTT.

This clonotype appeared many times. The gene calls are TRBV12-3 or TRBV12-4 and TRBJ2-2; tentative D call: TRBD2 (5 bases). CDR3 length: 16 residues. Between the trimmed V and J ends, which lost 1 base and 1 base, there was a span of 10 bases. DNA for the CDR3: TGTGCCAGCAGTTTAGTGGCTAGCAGGAACACCGGGGAGCTGTTTTTT. This sequence encodes CASSLVASRNTGELFF.

The chain combines TRBV9 with TRBJ2-5, with D unresolved. In germline, CDR1 is SGDLS, CDR2 YYNGEE. Trimming removed 1 base from V and 1 base from J, with 8 bases in between. The CDR3 has 14 residues. In nucleotides, the CDR3 is TGTGCCAGCAGCGTAAGCCAGTTCCAAGAGACCCAGTACTTC. Amino acid sequence: CASSVSQFQETQYF.

This clonotype was detected ten times or more. V and J are TRBV12-3 or TRBV12-4 and TRBJ1-5; D is unclear. The CDR3 spans 13 residues. V shed 6 bases and J shed 4 bases, with 10 bases lying between them. CDR3 residues: CASRRAGNQPQHF. CDR3 nucleotide sequence: TGTGCCAGCAGGAGGGCGGGGAATCAGCCCCAGCATTTT.

Ten or more counts support this clonotype. The rearrangement uses TRBV7-2 and TRBJ2-1, with 11 bases identical to TRBD2. V trimming: 4 bases; J trimming: 0 bases; junction bases outside the gene matches: 17. The CDR3 runs 21 residues. The germline gives CDR1 SGHTA, CDR2 FQGNSA. CDR3 coding DNA: TGTGCCAGCAGCTCGATGGGTGGAACTACTAGCGGGGGACACTCCTACAATGAGCAGTTCTTC. Protein product: CASSSMGGTTSGGHSYNEQFF.

Concerning this clonotype: A clone one base away is much larger, so this may be a read error. V and J are TRBV5-1 and TRBJ1-3; the D gene is possibly TRBD1 (6 bases). CDR1 and CDR2 (germline): SGHRS, YFSETQ. The CDR3 is 16 amino acids. In nucleotides, the CDR3 is TGCGCCAGCAGCTCGACAGGCACCACCTCTGGAAACACCTTATATTTT. The encoded protein is CASSSTGTTSGNTLYF.

The table lists this clonotype with a few counts. The chain recombines TRBV14 with TRBJ1-2, with TRBD1 as a possible D gene (5 bases). V lost 2 bases, J lost 4 bases, and 11 bases lay in between. The V gene's germline CDR1 is SGHDN and CDR2 FVKESK. The CDR3 runs to 14 residues. CDR3 DNA sequence: TGTGCCAGCAGCCAACAGGGAACGTCCTATGGCTACACCTTC. Its translation is CASSQQGTSYGYTF.